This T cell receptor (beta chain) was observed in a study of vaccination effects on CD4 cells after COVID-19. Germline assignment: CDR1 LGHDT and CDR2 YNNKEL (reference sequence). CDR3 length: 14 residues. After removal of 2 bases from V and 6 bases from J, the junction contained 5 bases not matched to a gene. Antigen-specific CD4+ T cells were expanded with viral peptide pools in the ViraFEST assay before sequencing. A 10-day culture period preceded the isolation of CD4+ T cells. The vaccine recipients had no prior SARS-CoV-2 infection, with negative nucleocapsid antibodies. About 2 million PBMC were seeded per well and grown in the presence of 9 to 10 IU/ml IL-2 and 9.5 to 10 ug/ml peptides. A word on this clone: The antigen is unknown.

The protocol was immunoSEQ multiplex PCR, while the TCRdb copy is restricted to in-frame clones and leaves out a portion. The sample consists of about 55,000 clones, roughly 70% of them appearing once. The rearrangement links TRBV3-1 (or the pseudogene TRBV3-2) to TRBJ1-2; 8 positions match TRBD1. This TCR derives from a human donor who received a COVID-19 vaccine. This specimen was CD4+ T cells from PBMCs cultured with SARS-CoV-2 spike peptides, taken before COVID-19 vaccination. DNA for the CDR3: TGTGCCAGCAGCCAATCTCCACAGGGGGATGGCTACACCTTC. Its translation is CASSQSPQGDGYTF.